Shown below are 27 T cell receptor beta chains from a single sample sequenced in a study of blood T cells in healthy people across ages. A second PCR of 7 to 11 cycles used a sample-barcoded 5' primer and a J-beta primer mix. TCRdb re-called the 5' RACE reads through MiXCR, storing one row per CDR3 protein. This sample has roughly 1.5 million distinct CDR3 sequences, with approximately 43% found just once. The sample taken for sequencing was blood. These receptors were collected from a woman between 18 and 29 years old in good health.

The genes are TRBV20-1 and TRBJ2-7; TRBD2 is a possible D gene (6 bases). CDR1 and CDR2 (germline): DFQATT, SNEGSKA (reference sequence). V was cut by 2 bases and J by 3 bases, with 17 bases left in between. CDR3 length: 15 amino acids. The CDR3 coding sequence is TGCAGTGCTAGAAATCCCGCGACTAGTAACTACGAGCAGTACTTC. It specifies CSARNPATSNYEQYF.

The rearrangement links TRBV5-6 to TRBJ2-7; TRBD2 is a possible D gene (6 bases). Trimming stripped 7 bases from V and 7 bases from J, with 21 bases between. The CDR3 spans 14 residues. Germline V gene sequence: CDR1 SGHDT, CDR2 YYEEEE. In DNA form, the CDR3 reads TGTGCCAGCCGTACCTGGGGACTCTACAATGAGCAGTACTTC. It specifies CASRTWGLYNEQYF.

The sample holds a few counts of this clonotype. The V gene is TRBV15, the J gene TRBJ2-1; 7 bases align to TRBD2. V shed 6 bases and J 4 bases; nucleotides not matched to a gene: 9. CDR3 size: 15 residues. Germline lookup yields CDR1 LNHNV and CDR2 YYDKDF (reference sequence). Written as DNA, the CDR3 is TGTGCCACCAGTCCGCACGAGCGGGGATACAATGAGCAGTTCTTC. It specifies CATSPHERGYNEQFF.

This clonotype was seen a few times. V usage is TRBV5-1 and J usage is TRBJ2-1, with 7 bases that match TRBD1. The CDR3 consists of 15 residues. The germline gives CDR1 SGHRS, CDR2 YFSETQ. The V gene end was trimmed by 6 bases and the J gene end by 0 bases; junction bases not matched to a gene: 6. The DNA for the CDR3 is TGCGCCAGCAAAAGAGGGGACAGCTCCTACAATGAGCAGTTCTTC. It codes for CASKRGDSSYNEQFF.

The chain has TRBV14 and TRBJ2-7, with 7 bases aligning to TRBD1. V shed 4 bases, J shed 2 bases, and the junction held 8 bases outside the gene matches. The CDR3 runs 15 residues. CDR1 is SGHDN, CDR2 FVKESK, per germline. The CDR3 loop reads CASSRLGQVPYEQYF. DNA for the CDR3: TGTGCCAGCAGCCGCTTAGGACAGGTTCCCTACGAGCAGTACTTC.

V usage is TRBV4-3 and J usage is TRBJ2-5; D not certain. The DNA end is a closer match to TRBJ2-7, so the J assignment may be wrong. The CDR3 length is 13 residues. Germline V CDR1 and CDR2: LGHNA, YSLEER. The DNA for the CDR3 is TGCGCCAGCAGCCAAGGAAGTGACTACGAGCAGTACTTC. This encodes CASSQGSDYEQYF.

This clonotype was seen repeatedly, ten times or more. The chain combines TRBV7-2 with TRBJ2-1; TRBD2 might be the D (6 bases). V lost 2 bases and J 4 bases, leaving 12 bases between the germline ends. The CDR3 is 15 amino acids. The germline V gene has CDR1 SGHTA and CDR2 FQGNSA. CDR3 loop: CASSLTGDLYNEQFF. CDR3 in DNA: TGTGCCAGCAGCTTAACGGGGGACCTATACAATGAGCAGTTCTTC. Complete variable domain (other parts from reference TRBV7-2 and TRBJ2-1): GAGVSQSPSNKVTEKGKDVELRCDPISGHTALYWYRQSLGQGLEFLIYFQGNSAPDKSGLPSDRFSAERTGGSVSTLTIQRTQQEDSAVYLCASSLTGDLYNEQFFGPGTRLTVL.

This clonotype has a handful of counts. This chain joins TRBV12-3 or TRBV12-4 and TRBJ2-1, with D tentatively TRBD2 (5 bases). V was clipped by 2 bases and J by 6 bases, with 14 bases between them. The CDR3 spans 15 residues. The CDR3: CASSLLARLSNEQFF. The DNA of the CDR3 is TGTGCCAGCAGTTTATTAGCGAGACTTTCCAATGAGCAGTTCTTC.

The rearrangement joins TRBV27 to TRBJ2-5; no firm D call. The CDR3 is made up of 15 amino acids. Per the germline V gene, CDR1 is MNHEY and CDR2 is SMNVEV (reference sequence). Between the trimmed V and J ends, which lost 3 bases and 1 base, there was a span of 12 bases. The CDR3 is CASSFGVESQETQYF. The CDR3 nucleotides read TGTGCCAGCAGTTTCGGCGTCGAAAGCCAAGAGACCCAGTACTTC.

This chain uses TRBV20-1 with TRBJ2-5; 10 bases map to TRBD2. This CDR3 is 15 amino acids long. The germline V gene has CDR1 DFQATT and CDR2 SNEGSKA (reference sequence). The V segment lost 3 bases and the J segment 1 base; nucleotides outside the gene matches: 5. The CDR3 sequence is CSASRLAGIQETQYF. CDR3 bases: TGCAGTGCTAGTCGACTAGCGGGTATCCAAGAGACCCAGTACTTC.

This clonotype was recorded at least ten times. In nucleotides, the CDR3 is TGCAGCGCTAAGGGACTAGCTTACAATGAGCAGTTCTTC. It encodes CSAKGLAYNEQFF. The chain couples TRBV29-1 to TRBJ2-1; 9 nucleotides agree with TRBD2. V lost 7 bases to trimming and J lost 4 bases; unmatched junction nucleotides: 5. Germline V CDR1 and CDR2: SQVTM, ANQGSEA. CDR3 length: 13 amino acids.

The V call is TRBV20-1, the J call TRBJ1-5; 10 bases map to TRBD1. V was clipped by 6 bases and J by 7 bases; unmatched bases: 18. CDR1 and CDR2 (germline): DFQATT, SNEGSKA (reference sequence). This CDR3 has 17 residues. CDR3 sequence reads: CSAVPTLGQGKGQPQHF. CDR3 nucleotide sequence: TGCAGTGCCGTCCCAACTCTGGGACAGGGGAAAGGACAGCCCCAGCATTTT.

This chain uses TRBV5-6 with TRBJ2-5; TRBD2 matches 10 bases. Looked up from germline, CDR1 is SGHDT and CDR2 is YYEEEE. The CDR3 has 16 amino acids. Unmatched junction bases numbered 10, after V lost 4 bases and J lost 4 bases. The CDR3 reads CASSITSGGAGETQYF. The CDR3 DNA is TGTGCCAGCAGCATTACAAGCGGGGGGGCCGGAGAGACCCAGTACTTC.

The CDR3 region has the DNA TGTGCCAGCAGTTTGCCCCAGCGGGAGGGCATTTATGAGCAGTACTTC. Translation: CASSLPQREGIYEQYF. This chain connects TRBV28 to TRBJ2-7; 10 nucleotides align to TRBD2. The CDR3 extends over 16 amino acids. Unmatched junction bases numbered 12, after V lost 3 bases and J lost 7 bases. Germline V gene data show CDR1 as MDHEN and CDR2 as SYDVKM.

The chain joins TRBV7-3 to TRBJ2-5; 9 bases fit TRBD2. The CDR3 spans 14 residues. Germline CDR1 and CDR2: SGHTA and FQGTGA. Trimming removed 9 bases from V and 11 bases from J; junction bases left unmatched: 16. CDR3 DNA: TGTGCCAGTAAGCCCCTAGCGGGATCGGTTGAGCAGTACTTC. Amino acid sequence: CASKPLAGSVEQYF.

The V gene is TRBV27, the J gene TRBJ1-1; D remains unclear. This CDR3 spans 13 amino acids. The V and J ends lost 5 bases and 3 bases respectively, with 10 bases between them. From germline, CDR1 is MNHEY and CDR2 SMNVEV (reference sequence). CDR3 amino acids: CASSIRSYTEAFF. CDR3 coding DNA: TGTGCCAGCAGTATACGGAGTTACACTGAAGCTTTCTTT.

The chain employs TRBV4-3 and TRBJ2-5, with 8 nucleotides matching TRBD2. The CDR3 covers 17 residues. Trimming removed 0 bases from V and 0 bases from J; junction bases left unmatched: 6. Germline V CDR1 and CDR2: LGHNA, YSLEER. CDR3 protein: CASSQDLASGYQETQYF. In nucleotides, the CDR3 is TGCGCCAGCAGCCAAGATCTGGCTAGCGGGTACCAAGAGACCCAGTACTTC.

This clonotype was recorded a few times. The J gene is TRBJ1-4, the V gene TRBV3-1; tentatively, D is TRBD1 (6 bases). The CDR3 covers 14 residues. V was clipped by 3 bases and J by 8 bases, with 13 bases between them. Looked up from germline, CDR1 is LGHDT and CDR2 is YNNKEL (reference sequence). The CDR3 DNA is TGTGCCAGCAGCCAGGGACAAATAGAGGAAAAACTGTTTTTT. Translated, it gives CASSQGQIEEKLFF.

This clonotype has just a few counts. The gene calls are TRBV24-1 and TRBJ2-3; 10 positions match TRBD2. CDR1 is KGHDR and CDR2 is SFDVKD in the germline V gene. The CDR3 spans 14 residues. J was trimmed by 3 bases and V by 4 bases; bases with no gene match: 0. CDR3: CATSELAGTDTQYF. CDR3 in DNA: TGTGCCACCAGTGAACTAGCGGGAACAGATACGCAGTATTTT.

V and J are TRBV6-5 and TRBJ1-2; 8 positions match TRBD1. Germline V gene sequence: CDR1 MNHEY, CDR2 SVGAGI. Trimming cost V 0 bases and J 4 bases; bases outside gene matches: 10. CDR3 size: 17 residues. CDR3 coding DNA: TGTGCCAGCAGTTACTCGATTTTCCAGGGGGCCCCCTATGGCTACACCTTC. As protein: CASSYSIFQGAPYGYTF.

The chain recombines TRBV27 with TRBJ2-7; D not certain. The V gene's germline CDR1 is MNHEY and CDR2 SMNVEV (reference sequence). The length of the CDR3 is 14 residues. V was shortened by 0 bases and J by 1 base, with 7 bases between the two germline ends. CDR3: CASSLSKLSYEQYF. The CDR3 nucleotides are TGTGCCAGCAGTTTATCGAAACTATCCTACGAGCAGTACTTC.

The chain uses TRBV6-5 and TRBJ1-2, with a weak D call TRBD1 (5 bases). The CDR3 runs to 16 residues. Germline V CDR1 and CDR2: MNHEY, SVGAGI. Deletions cut 6 bases from V and 0 bases from J, with 17 bases between. For the CDR3, the DNA is TGTGCCAGCAGGCGCTACCGTACAGGAGCTAACTATGGCTACACCTTC. Translated, it gives CASRRYRTGANYGYTF.

This clonotype was seen ten or more times. This chain connects TRBV4-1 to TRBJ1-5, with 7 bases fitting TRBD1. V shed 4 bases, J shed 7 bases, and the junction held 7 bases outside the gene matches. This CDR3 is built from 14 residues. From germline, CDR1 is MGHRA and CDR2 YSYEKL. Written as DNA, the CDR3 is TGCGCCAGCAGCCCTACAGGGGACGGGCAGCCCCAGCATTTT. Its translation is CASSPTGDGQPQHF.

This clonotype was picked up a small number of times. The V gene is TRBV5-1, the J gene TRBJ1-2; D unresolved. Germline-derived CDR1 and CDR2 are SGHRS and YFSETQ. The CDR3 loop spans 15 amino acids. Trimming stripped 1 base from V and 9 bases from J, with 19 bases between. The CDR3 loop reads CASSLFENAVFRYTF. CDR3 in DNA: TGCGCCAGCAGCTTGTTCGAAAACGCAGTGTTTCGCTACACCTTC.

This sequence joins TRBV7-2 and TRBJ2-4, with D perhaps TRBD2 (5 bases). The J call may be wrong; the DNA end is better matched by TRBJ2-7. This CDR3 has 14 residues. The germline V gene has CDR1 SGHTA and CDR2 FQGNSA. CDR3 sequence (DNA): TGTGCCAGCAGCTTAGCGCGGGCCGTCTCCGAGCAGTACTTC. It translates to CASSLARAVSEQYF.

The rearrangement joins TRBV27 to TRBJ2-5; 7 nucleotides align to TRBD1. The CDR3 has 15 amino acids. Looked up from germline, CDR1 is MNHEY and CDR2 is SMNVEV (reference sequence). The V segment lost 5 bases and the J segment 7 bases; nucleotides outside the gene matches: 13. The DNA of the CDR3 is TGTGCCAGCAGTAAGCGACAGGGATCTGGCAGGACCCAGTACTTC. Translated, it gives CASSKRQGSGRTQYF.

The genes are TRBV20-1 and TRBJ1-1, with D possibly matching TRBD1 (5 bases). The CDR3 is 12 amino acids. Germline assignment: CDR1 DFQATT and CDR2 SNEGSKA (reference sequence). The V and J ends lost 3 bases and 5 bases respectively, with 10 bases between them. The CDR3 nucleotides read TGCAGTGCTAGCCAGGGTTTAACTGAAGCTTTCTTT. This translates into CSASQGLTEAFF.